This T cell receptor (beta chain) was identified in a study of T cell responses to AZD1222 COVID-19 vaccine. Notes on the study in general: When two AZD1222 doses had been given, Spike-specific TCR breadth and depth rose. Nearly half of spike-specific TCRs reportedly go after variant regions that carry no mutations.

In regard to this clone: Its target is unknown.

CDR3 length equals 14 residues. Trimming took 7 bases from V and 2 from J, leaving 12 bases between them. The germline V gene encodes CDR1 MDHEN and CDR2 SYDVKM. Here immunoSEQ multiplex PCR was the method, and the copy in TCRdb shows in-frame clones only, minus some. The repertoire shows about 140,000 clones; the top ten hold 2% to 2.5%. Sequencing used peripheral blood. The chain recombines TRBV28 with TRBJ2-1, with D possibly matching TRBD2 (6 bases). This receptor was taken from an adult in good health. In DNA form, the CDR3 reads TGTGCCAGCATGTCTGGCGGGACCTACAATGAGCAGTTCTTC. It specifies CASMSGGTYNEQFF.